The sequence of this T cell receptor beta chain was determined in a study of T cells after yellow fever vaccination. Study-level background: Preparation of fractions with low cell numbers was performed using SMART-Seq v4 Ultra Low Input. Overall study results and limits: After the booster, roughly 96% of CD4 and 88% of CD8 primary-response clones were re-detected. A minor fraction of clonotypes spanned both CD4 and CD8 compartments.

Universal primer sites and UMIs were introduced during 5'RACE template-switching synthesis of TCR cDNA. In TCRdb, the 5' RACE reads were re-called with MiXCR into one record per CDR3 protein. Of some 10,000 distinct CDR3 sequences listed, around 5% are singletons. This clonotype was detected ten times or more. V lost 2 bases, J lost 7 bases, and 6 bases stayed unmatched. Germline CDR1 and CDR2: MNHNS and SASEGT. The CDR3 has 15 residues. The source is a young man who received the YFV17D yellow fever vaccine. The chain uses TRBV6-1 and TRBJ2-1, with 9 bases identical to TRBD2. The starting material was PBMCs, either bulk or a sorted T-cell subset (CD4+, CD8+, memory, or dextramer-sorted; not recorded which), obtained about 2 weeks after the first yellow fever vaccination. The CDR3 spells CASSEPGGGGNEQFF. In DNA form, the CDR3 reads TGTGCCAGCAGTGAACCCGGCGGGGGGGGGAATGAGCAGTTCTTC.